This T cell receptor beta chain comes out of a study of blood T cells in healthy people across ages. Regarding the study as a whole: Older age went with lower TCR beta diversity per million T cells, in a roughly linear way.

CDR1 is DFQATT and CDR2 is SNEGSKA in the germline V gene (reference sequence). The CDR3 has 15 amino acids. In this sample, this clonotype turned up once. Antigen: not known. A second PCR, run for roughly 7 to 12 cycles, used a sample-barcoded 5' primer plus a J-beta primer mix. Researchers report that a template-switch adaptor with 12 random nucleotides tagged each cDNA molecule. A single record per CDR3 protein comes from TCRdb applying MiXCR to the 5' RACE reads. The sample consists of 850,000 to 1,300,000 distinct CDR3 sequences, 45% of them appearing once. The sequenced sample consisted of blood. The V call is TRBV20-1, the J call TRBJ2-4, with TRBD2 identical over 11 bases. The last part of the DNA fits TRBJ2-7 better; the J call may be wrong. The origin of this receptor is a woman aged 55-70 years in good health. The CDR3 loop is CSASRLAGLTYEQYF. The CDR3, as DNA: TGCAGTGCTAGCCGACTAGCGGGACTAACCTACGAGCAGTACTTC.